This TCR beta chain is from a study of T-cell memory formation after mild COVID-19. This CDR3 spans 16 amino acids. Germline V gives CDR1 SGHRS, CDR2 YFSETQ. V gave up 0 bases and J gave up 7 bases, with 17 bases separating them. Using its own MiXCR run on the 5' RACE reads, TCRdb lists one record per CDR3 protein. The sample lists about 340,000 distinct CDR3 sequences, about 16% seen once, with 20% to 25% in the top ten. This clonotype came up a few times. The TCR sequence derives from a young man who had mild COVID-19 (a few samples of this study predate the infection). Cell type and time point are not known. The rearrangement joins TRBV5-1 to TRBJ2-1, with a tentative D call TRBD2 (6 bases). The specimen was PBMCs or a T cell subset sorted from them (not recorded which). The CDR3 DNA is TGCGCCAGCAGCTTGGCGCCCGCGGGACCTACAAATGAGCAGTTCTTC. It translates to CASSLAPAGPTNEQFF. Full variable domain (rest looked up from reference TRBV5-1 and TRBJ2-1): KAGVTQTPRYLIKTRGQQVTLSCSPISGHRSVSWYQQTPGQGLQFLFEYFSETQRNKGNFPGRFSGRQFSNSRSEMNVSTLELGDSALYLCASSLAPAGPTNEQFFGPGTRLTVL.